The clone carrying this TCR beta chain was counted ten times or more. Its target is unknown. The sample belongs to a study of read filtering for tumor transcriptome and immune sequencing. Study as a whole: After DNase treatment, RNA was made into whole-transcriptome libraries. IR-seq gave about 3.5 to 10.27 million TCR reads per sample; RNA-seq gave about 75 to 1,300.

The study, taken as a whole, reports: This fraction held mixed bone marrow immune cells after CD138-negative sorting. RNA-seq captured clonotypes less deeply and reliably than IR-seq.

V was clipped by 2 bases and J by 6 bases, with 7 bases between them. CDR1 is SGHTA, CDR2 FQGTGA, per germline. The CDR3 totals 13 residues. The library was built from 400 to 500 ng RNA with molecular barcoded adaptors for alpha/delta and beta/gamma chains. TCRdb called the reads again in MiXCR, with one record for every CDR3 protein. This repertoire shows 120,000 or so distinct CDR3 sequences, over 10% found once; its top ten account for 9.5% to 11%. The source is a donor at least 40 years old with multiple myeloma. V gene TRBV7-3 combines with J gene TRBJ2-2, with D unclear. Material: a population of CD138-negative cells sorted from bone marrow. The DNA for the CDR3 is TGTGCCAGCAGCTTATTACCCTCCGGGGAGCTGTTTTTT. Protein sequence: CASSLLPSGELFF.